The next 27 T cell receptor beta chains were all read from a single sample in a study of cytomegalovirus exposure and HLA in healthy donors. PCR was performed using 60 Vbeta and 13 Jbeta primers. The protocol was immunoSEQ multiplex PCR, while the TCRdb copy is restricted to in-frame clones and leaves out a portion. The sample holds about 89,000 clones, around 67% seen once. Sequenced sample: PBMCs. The receptors here all came from a human donor in good health.

The rearrangement joins TRBV30 to TRBJ1-5; unclear D gene. V shed 2 bases and J shed 0 bases, with 14 bases lying between them. This CDR3 comprises 16 residues. Germline CDR1 GTSNPN, CDR2 SVGIG (reference sequence). In DNA, the CDR3 is TGTGCCTGGAGTCTCCCTCTGCGAACTAGCAATCAGCCCCAGCATTTT. It encodes CAWSLPLRTSNQPQHF.

This chain connects TRBV29-1 to TRBJ2-5, with TRBD2 matching 9 bases. TRBJ2-7 matches the DNA end more closely, so the J call is doubtful. The CDR3 contains 14 residues. Germline V gene lookup returns CDR1 SQVTM and CDR2 ANQGSEA. As DNA, the CDR3 is TGCAGCGTCACCGGGCTAGCGGGGTTATACGAGCAGTACTTC. It encodes CSVTGLAGLYEQYF.

The rearrangement links TRBV14 to TRBJ2-5; the D gene is possibly TRBD1 (5 bases). The DNA end lines up better with TRBJ2-7; the J call may be wrong. The CDR3 is 18 residues long. Germline CDR1 reads SGHDN; CDR2 reads FVKESK. The DNA for the CDR3 is TGTGCCAGCAGCCAAGGGGGCTTAGGGGTTCTCTCCTCCTACGAGCAGTACTTC. Translating gives CASSQGGLGVLSSYEQYF.

The rearrangement joins TRBV7-9 to TRBJ1-6; D call uncertain. Germline CDR1 and CDR2: SEHNR and FQNEAQ (reference sequence). V dropped 1 base and J dropped 10 bases, with 8 bases sitting between them. The CDR3 sequence is 13 residues long. The CDR3 nucleotides are TGTGCCAGCAGCTTAGAATTCGGGTCACCCCTCCACTTT. It encodes CASSLEFGSPLHF.

This clone has only one observation. The J gene is TRBJ2-3, the V gene TRBV11-3; 8 bases are shared with TRBD1. V dropped 1 base and J dropped 5; count of bases not matched to a gene: 2. The CDR3 is 14 amino acids. Germline V gene lookup returns CDR1 SGHNT and CDR2 YENEEA. CDR3 DNA sequence: TGTGCCAGCAGCTTAGCCAGGGGGCAAGATACGCAGTATTTT. Translation: CASSLARGQDTQYF.

The chain couples TRBV4-3 to TRBJ1-6; D gene uncertain. CDR3 size: 16 residues. Germline CDR1 is LGHNA and CDR2 is YSLEER. V lost 5 bases and J lost 0, with 11 bases in between. CDR3 DNA sequence: TGCGCCAGCAGCGAGCGTATAAGCTCCTATAATTCACCCCTCCACTTT. Residues: CASSERISSYNSPLHF.

The rearrangement uses TRBV9 and TRBJ1-1, with a possible D match to TRBD1 (5 bases). The germline V and J ends were trimmed by 0 bases and 0 bases, with 15 bases remaining between them. This CDR3 is built from 17 residues. Per germline, CDR1 SGDLS and CDR2 YYNGEE. The DNA of the CDR3 is TGTGCCAGCAGCGTAGACCCTGGTGGGGGGATGAACACTGAAGCTTTCTTT. Its translation is CASSVDPGGGMNTEAFF.

This clone has more than one count but fewer than ten. The chain is built from TRBV14 and TRBJ2-3; 12 nucleotides match TRBD2. CDR3 length equals 18 residues. Germline V gene data show CDR1 as SGHDN and CDR2 as FVKESK. Trimming removed 3 bases from V and 0 bases from J; junction bases left unmatched: 7. CDR3 coding DNA: TGTGCCAGCAGCCATCGACTAGCGGGGGTCACTAGCACAGATACGCAGTATTTT. Translation: CASSHRLAGVTSTDTQYF.

J is TRBJ2-1 and V is TRBV7-8, with TRBD1 as a possible D gene (5 bases). Germline CDR1 is SGHVS and CDR2 is FQNEAQ. The CDR3 contains 18 residues. Trimming cost V 8 bases and J 6 bases, with 29 bases left between them. CDR3 nucleotides: TGTGCCAGCCACGGGTGGGGCCGCACGAGGCCCTTCCCCAATGAGCAGTTCTTC. This gives the protein CASHGWGRTRPFPNEQFF.

This CDR3 is CSVENRQRGLNTGELFF. For the CDR3, the DNA is TGCAGCGTTGAAAACAGGCAGCGGGGCCTGAACACCGGGGAGCTGTTTTTT. J is TRBJ2-2 and V is TRBV29-1; 7 bases match TRBD2. The ends lost 2 bases at V and 1 base at J; junction bases unmatched: 10. CDR3 size: 17 residues. CDR1 and CDR2 (germline): SQVTM, ANQGSEA.

This clone was observed a few times. The chain is built from TRBV4-2 and TRBJ2-3; 7 nucleotides align to TRBD2. J lost 5 bases, V lost 1 base, and 12 bases had no gene match. The CDR3 consists of 17 residues. Germline values: CDR1 LGHNA, CDR2 YNFKEQ. This CDR3 is CASSQGSASGAEDTQYF. The DNA of the CDR3 is TGTGCCAGCAGCCAAGGGTCGGCTAGCGGCGCCGAAGATACGCAGTATTTT.

With regard to this clone: Relative to the germline gene, one junction end is altered; a read error may explain this. V gene TRBV6-1 combines with J gene TRBJ2-1; 10 nucleotides agree with TRBD1. In germline, CDR1 is MNHNS, CDR2 SASEGT. CDR3 size: 13 residues. The CDR3 bases are TGTGCCCGCAGGCGGACAGGGGGCAATGAGCAGTTCTTC. Residues: CARRRTGGNEQFF.

This rearrangement joins TRBV5-5 to TRBJ1-4, with unresolved D. The germline CDR1 and CDR2 sequences are SGHKS and YYEKEE (reference sequence). The CDR3 runs to 11 residues. V was cut by 3 bases and J by 7 bases, with 4 bases left in between. The CDR3 DNA is TGTGCCAGCAGCTCCAGTGAAAAACTGTTTTTT. Residues: CASSSSEKLFF.

The table lists this clone with a count of one. CDR3 coding DNA: TGCGCCAGCAGCCAAGATTATCACGGGGGGGCTCATACGCAGTATTTT. This gives the protein CASSQDYHGGAHTQYF. This chain uses TRBV4-3 with TRBJ2-3; TRBD2 agrees at 8 bases. V shed 0 bases and J 7 bases; nucleotides not matched to a gene: 9. Germline V gene sequence: CDR1 LGHNA, CDR2 YSLEER. This CDR3 has 16 amino acids.

The chain employs TRBV4-3 and TRBJ2-4; no definite D call. The germline V gene encodes CDR1 LGHNA and CDR2 YSLEER. The V end was cut by 0 bases, the J end by 6 bases, with 6 bases between. The CDR3 has 13 amino acids. CDR3 DNA sequence: TGCGCCAGCAGCCAAGATGTTCTAAACATTCAGTACTTC. The encoded protein is CASSQDVLNIQYF.

The chain is built from TRBV5-4 and TRBJ2-1, with TRBD2 matching 11 bases. There are 17 residues in the CDR3. The germline V gene encodes CDR1 SGHNT and CDR2 YYREEE (reference sequence). V dropped 4 bases and J dropped 4; count of bases not matched to a gene: 10. The chain's CDR3 is CASSPRLAGQQYNEQFF. The DNA of the CDR3 is TGTGCCAGCAGCCCGCGACTAGCGGGGCAACAATACAATGAGCAGTTCTTC.

The gene calls are TRBV5-1 and TRBJ1-5; no clear D gene. V lost 0 bases and J 6 bases, leaving 7 bases between the germline ends. CDR1 and CDR2 (germline): SGHRS, YFSETQ. The CDR3 is 13 amino acids. The CDR3 DNA is TGCGCCAGCAGCTTGGATCTAGGTCAGCCCCAGCATTTT. It is translated as CASSLDLGQPQHF.

The chain has TRBV4-1 and TRBJ2-5, with TRBD1 matching 9 bases. V shed 4 bases and J 11 bases; nucleotides not matched to a gene: 17. Per germline, CDR1 MGHRA and CDR2 YSYEKL. This CDR3 spans 16 amino acids. The CDR3 reads CASSRLTGQGVGWQYF. CDR3 DNA sequence: TGCGCCAGCAGCCGCCTGACGGGACAGGGAGTAGGTTGGCAGTACTTC.

J is TRBJ2-3 and V is TRBV7-2; no definite D call. Trimming left V 2 bases short and J 1 base short, with 7 bases between. CDR3 size: 14 residues. Germline CDR1 and CDR2: SGHTA and FQGNSA. For the CDR3, the DNA is TGTGCCAGCAGCTTATTATCCCGCACAGATACGCAGTATTTT. Residues: CASSLLSRTDTQYF.

The CDR3 loop reads CASRPGGDYGYTF. As DNA, the CDR3 is TGCGCCAGCAGGCCCGGCGGAGACTATGGCTACACCTTC. The chain carries TRBV4-3 and TRBJ1-2; D uncertain. The ends were cut back, 6 bases at V and 3 bases at J, with 11 bases in the middle. Germline V gene lookup returns CDR1 LGHNA and CDR2 YSLEER. The CDR3 spans 13 residues.

The chain has TRBV4-1 and TRBJ2-7; 9 bases map to TRBD2. Per germline, CDR1 MGHRA and CDR2 YSYEKL. V shed 6 bases and J 0 bases; nucleotides not matched to a gene: 9. The CDR3 totals 16 residues. The DNA of the CDR3 is TGCGCCAGCAGATCGGTAGCGGGGGAAATCTCCTACGAGCAGTACTTC. Its translation: CASRSVAGEISYEQYF.

Worth noting for this clone: Its ends do not fully match the called genes, so a read error is possible. The rearrangement joins TRBV15 to TRBJ2-7; 10 positions agree with TRBD2. CDR1 is LNHNV, CDR2 YYDKDF, per germline (reference sequence). The CDR3 spans 15 residues. CDR3: CATSRELAGKYEQHF. The DNA of the CDR3 is TGTGCCACCAGCAGAGAACTAGCGGGGAAGTACGAGCAGCACTTC.

The chain couples TRBV30 to TRBJ1-3, with 7 bases fitting TRBD1. CDR1 and CDR2 (germline): GTSNPN, SVGIG (reference sequence). The CDR3 totals 18 residues. V lost 3 bases and J lost 3; bases outside the gene matches: 17. The CDR3 loop is CAWSATLFLDRDGNTIYF. The CDR3 DNA reads as TGTGCCTGGAGCGCAACCTTGTTCCTCGACAGGGATGGAAACACCATATATTTT.

V and J are TRBV7-9 and TRBJ2-3; D possibly corresponds to TRBD2 (6 bases). The CDR3 has 16 amino acids. V lost 5 bases and J 2 bases, leaving 17 bases between the germline ends. Germline V gene sequence: CDR1 SEHNR, CDR2 FQNEAQ (reference sequence). The CDR3 DNA reads as TGTGCCAGCAGCAAGATCGGGGACTTAATCACAGATACGCAGTATTTT. Translation: CASSKIGDLITDTQYF.

This clone has only a few counts. The V and J genes are TRBV10-3 and TRBJ1-1; a weak D match, TRBD1 (6 bases). The CDR3 runs to 13 residues. V shed 8 bases and J shed 5 bases, with 15 bases lying between them. Germline V gene lookup returns CDR1 ENHRY and CDR2 SYGVKD. This CDR3 is CAISDGRGTEAFF. DNA of the CDR3: TGTGCCATCTCGGACGGGAGGGGGACTGAAGCTTTCTTT.

This clone was observed a few times. The chain links TRBV18 to TRBJ2-7; 9 bases align to TRBD1. V was clipped by 6 bases and J by 11 bases; unmatched bases: 23. CDR3 length: 17 amino acids. Per the germline V gene, CDR1 is KGHSH and CDR2 is LQKENI. This chain's CDR3 is CASSLTTVGQGPFKEYF. CDR3 DNA: TGTGCCAGCTCCCTTACCACTGTTGGACAGGGGCCGTTTAAGGAGTACTTC.

This chain links TRBV15 with TRBJ2-7, with a tentative D call TRBD1 (7 bases). The CDR3 is 14 residues long. Deletions cut 1 base from V and 3 bases from J, with 10 bases between. Germline CDR1 LNHNV, CDR2 YYDKDF (reference sequence). The CDR3, as DNA: TGTGCCACCAGCAGAGGACAGGGAGGCTACGAGCAGTACTTC. Translated: CATSRGQGGYEQYF.